A selection of T cell receptor beta chains follows, all from one sample in a study of blood T cell repertoires in COVID-19. Assay: immunoSEQ multiplex PCR; the TCRdb copy retains only in-frame clones and omits some. The sample contains about 120,000 clones, 75% to 90% of which appear only once. The sequenced material came from peripheral blood. These receptors all come from a man aged 65 to 79 with acute or convalescent COVID-19. CDR3s include the opening cysteine and the closing phenylalanine or tryptophan. Fields, in order: clone size, J gene, D gene, V gene, CDR3 protein, CDR3 DNA. The D gene is left open where the match is weak. Size is stated for part of the rows, as once, few or many counts, or as a class when the clone is expanded.

once TRBJ2-7 TRBD2 TRBV5-1 CASSATSGSPVQYF TGCGCCAGCAGCGCGACTAGCGGGAGTCCTGTGCAGTACTTC
NA TRBJ1-6 TRBD1 TRBV6-5 CASTIGTAYSPLHF TGTGCCAGCACCATAGGGACAGCTTATTCACCCCTCCACTTT
NA TRBJ2-3 NA TRBV19 CASSIAGGTSRDTQYF TGTGCCAGTAGTATAGCCGGGGGAACTAGCAGAGATACGCAGTATTTT
few TRBJ2-3 NA TRBV9 CASSPWEATDTQYF TGTGCCAGCAGCCCCTGGGAGGCCACAGATACGCAGTATTTT
many TRBJ1-4 NA TRBV5-6 CASSLGQLREKLFF TGTGCCAGCAGCTTAGGACAGCTACGGGAAAAACTGTTTTTT
NA TRBJ2-2 TRBD1 TRBV7-9 CASSRWTGETGELFF TGTGCCAGCAGCCGTTGGACAGGGGAGACCGGGGAGCTGTTTTTT
few TRBJ2-1 NA TRBV5-4 CASSLTRDFLYNEQFF TGTGCCAGCAGCTTAACCCGGGACTTTTTATACAATGAGCAGTTCTTC
few TRBJ1-2 TRBD1 TRBV28 CASILGQGAAGYTF TGTGCCAGCATCCTAGGACAGGGGGCTGCTGGCTACACCTTC
few TRBJ2-3 TRBD2 TRBV9 CASSAAPAGLAGGPNPQYF TGTGCCAGCAGCGCCGCCCCCGCGGGACTAGCGGGGGGGCCTAATCCGCAGTATTTT
NA TRBJ2-7 TRBD1 TRBV6-1 CASSDRGTRDEQYF TGTGCCAGCAGTGACAGGGGGACGCGGGACGAGCAGTACTTC
NA TRBJ1-2 NA TRBV28 CAIGGADYGYTF TGTGCCATCGGGGGGGCAGACTATGGCTACACCTTC
NA TRBJ1-1 TRBD1 TRBV7-9 CASRIGQGRAFF TGTGCCAGCAGGATCGGACAGGGACGCGCTTTCTTT
NA TRBJ1-2 NA TRBV27 CASSPRGNYGYTF TGTGCCAGCAGTCCACGGGGTAACTATGGCTACACCTTC
NA TRBJ2-1 TRBD2 TRBV5-6 CASSLEASGSSYNEQFF TGTGCCAGCAGCTTGGAGGCTAGCGGGAGCTCCTACAATGAGCAGTTCTTC
NA TRBJ1-5 TRBD1 TRBV6-5 CASIRDRGYGQPQHF TGTGCCAGCATCAGGGACAGGGGGTATGGTCAGCCCCAGCATTTT
NA TRBJ2-2 NA TRBV29-1 CSVARGTGELFF TGCAGCGTTGCTAGGGGCACCGGGGAGCTGTTTTTT
NA TRBJ2-2 NA TRBV9 CASGRANTGELFF TGTGCCAGCGGGCGTGCGAACACCGGGGAGCTGTTTTTT
NA TRBJ2-2 TRBD2 TRBV7-3 CASSLVGTSVTGELFF TGTGCCAGCAGCTTAGTCGGGACTAGTGTTACCGGGGAGCTGTTTTTT
NA TRBJ2-1 NA TRBV10-1 CASSTNSGNEQFF TGCGCCAGCTCAACAAATTCAGGGAATGAGCAGTTCTTC
few TRBJ1-4 TRBD1 TRBV28 CASSSPGQSNEKLFF TGTGCCAGCAGTTCGCCGGGACAGAGCAATGAAAAACTGTTTTTT
NA TRBJ1-2 TRBD1 TRBV19 CASRSTGQGATGYTF TGTGCCAGTAGGTCTACGGGACAGGGAGCGACCGGCTACACCTTC
NA TRBJ1-3 NA TRBV11-3 CASSLQGTGNTIYF TGTGCCAGCAGCTTACAGGGGACTGGAAACACCATATATTTT
once TRBJ1-2 NA TRBV4-2 CASSQETGSTGYTF TGTGCCAGCAGCCAAGAGACGGGATCGACGGGCTACACCTTC
NA TRBJ2-1 TRBD1 TRBV6-5 CASSYRDRAVGEQFF TGTGCCAGCAGTTACCGGGACAGGGCGGTCGGTGAGCAGTTCTTC
few TRBJ1-1 TRBD1 TRBV25-1 CASRLQGMNTEAFF TGTGCCAGCAGGCTACAGGGGATGAACACTGAAGCTTTCTTT
NA TRBJ1-6 TRBD1 TRBV7-6 CASSSGTGGIDSPLHF TGTGCCAGCAGCTCCGGGACAGGGGGTATCGATTCACCCCTCCACTTT
NA TRBJ2-7 NA TRBV15 CATSRERRGPYEQYF TGTGCCACCAGCAGAGAACGCAGGGGACCCTACGAGCAGTACTTC
NA TRBJ2-2 TRBD2 TRBV28 CASSFRTSGRARTGELFF TGTGCCAGCAGCTTCAGGACTAGCGGGAGGGCCCGCACCGGGGAGCTGTTTTTT
NA TRBJ2-7 NA TRBV5-6 CASSFRPHSYEQYF TGTGCCAGCAGCTTTCGACCACACAGTTACGAGCAGTACTTC
few TRBJ1-1 TRBD1 TRBV7-9 CASRMGDSTEAFF TGTGCCAGCAGGATGGGGGACAGCACTGAAGCTTTCTTT
NA TRBJ2-3 NA TRBV6-5 CASSYLTGGTQYF TGTGCCAGCAGTTATTTGACTGGTGGTACGCAGTATTTT
NA TRBJ2-3 TRBD2 TRBV11-2 CASTSRAGGPSDTQYF TGTGCCAGCACCTCTAGAGCGGGGGGGCCTTCAGATACGCAGTATTTT
NA TRBJ2-7 TRBD2 TRBV5-1 CASRPGGTNYEQYF TGCGCCAGCAGGCCGGGGGGGACGAATTACGAGCAGTACTTC
NA TRBJ1-2 TRBD1 TRBV10-3 CAISEYTGEGYTF TGTGCCATCAGTGAGTATACAGGGGAAGGCTACACCTTC
NA TRBJ1-1 NA TRBV5-1 CASSQYPGGTEAFF TGCGCCAGCAGCCAATATCCGGGTGGCACTGAAGCTTTCTTT
NA TRBJ2-7 TRBD1 TRBV6-2/TRBV6-3 CASSLQGDEQYF TGTGCCAGCAGCCTCCAGGGGGACGAGCAGTACTTC
NA TRBJ2-7 TRBD1 TRBV6-5 CASTKSGTGLHEQYF TGTGCCAGCACCAAATCCGGGACAGGACTCCACGAGCAGTACTTC